Listed below are T cell receptor beta chains from one sample, sequenced in a study of shared clonotypes between healthy human individuals. Sequencing was performed with immunoSEQ multiplex PCR; in TCRdb, only in-frame clones are kept and a portion is missing. The sample lists millions of clones, more than 90% seen once, with under 0.15% in the top ten. Sequenced: naive CD4+ T cells sorted from blood. The receptor set was obtained from a man aged 18-30 years in good health. Both conserved end residues are trimmed from each CDR3.

V	J	CDR3
TRBV5-4	TRBJ2-3	ASSLVQGSTDTQY
TRBV10-1	TRBJ2-1	ASSESQGLPNLNEQF
TRBV2	TRBJ2-5	ASRAITGGQETQY
TRBV27	TRBJ1-1	ASSLRGAEAEAF
TRBV6-6	TRBJ2-3	ASSYSGLFTDTQY
TRBV5-4	TRBJ2-1	ASGRYNEQF
TRBV19	TRBJ1-3	ASSIGTGLSGSGNTIY
TRBV12-5	TRBJ2-7	ASGLAQGRDEQY
TRBV30	TRBJ1-1	ASYSHMNTEAF
TRBV7-9	TRBJ2-3	ASSLGQSSTDTQY
TRBV10-3	TRBJ2-2	AITIAGGTGELF
TRBV18	TRBJ2-3	ASSPLGRDTQY
TRBV5-4	TRBJ2-1	ASSLGGSRDEQF
TRBV7-2	TRBJ2-7	ASSSTFGSAYEQY
TRBV7-2	TRBJ2-3	ASSLGPFAGAADTQY
TRBV7-8	TRBJ1-4	ASSTRTGSNEKLF
TRBV5-1	TRBJ2-3	ASSLEPSGGRSDTQY
TRBV10-3	TRBJ1-1	AITAGVQTEAF
TRBV4-1	TRBJ2-5	ASSQGTRETQY
TRBV18	TRBJ1-1	ASSGGLNTEAF
TRBV29-1	TRBJ2-5	SVLQGETQY
TRBV5-4	TRBJ2-2	ASSSVVTGELF
TRBV10-3	TRBJ1-1	ATQNRAGDTEAF
TRBV30	TRBJ1-4	AWSEATGVGPTNEKLF
TRBV18	TRBJ2-7	ASSSAAGTGYEQY
TRBV10-3	TRBJ1-6	AISDGQINSPLH
TRBV28	TRBJ1-6	ASSTDRGQLSPLH
TRBV6-6	TRBJ2-7	ASSYATGGVYEQY
TRBV5-6	TRBJ2-1	ASSVAVLGEREQF
TRBV19	TRBJ1-5	ASSLSRESSNQPQH
TRBV5-1	TRBJ2-5	ASSRGTGQETQY
TRBV19	TRBJ1-1	ASGERKNTEAF
TRBV5-1	TRBJ1-3	ASSEGQWGGNTIY
TRBV6-1	TRBJ2-7	ASTISGGQSYEQY
TRBV2	TRBJ2-3	ASRPGTYTDTQY
TRBV9	TRBJ2-7	ASSVGDRGYEQY
TRBV5-1	TRBJ1-3	ASSFDARISGNTIY
TRBV15	TRBJ1-2	ATSRDRTGAYT
TRBV7-8	TRBJ2-1	ASSSKAGGGLTPSRNEQF